These T cell receptor beta chains were read from a single sample in a study of shared clonotypes between healthy human individuals. The protocol was immunoSEQ multiplex PCR, while the TCRdb copy is restricted to in-frame clones and leaves out a portion. Of some 2,100,000 clones in the sample, 90% to 95% were seen once. The source material was naive CD8+ T cells from PBMCs. The receptors originated from a man between 18 and 35 years old in good health. Some clones in this sample may be carry-over from other donors' samples. The CDR3 runs from the conserved cysteine through the conserved F or W. A D gene is named only where the DNA matches it firmly. Rows may omit the clone size; those that give it use once, few, many or a size class.

d_call,v_call,clone_size,j_call,cdr3_aa,cdr3_nt
TRBD2,TRBV12-5,.,TRBJ2-1,CASGWGGDNEQFF,TGTGCTAGTGGTTGGGGGGGAGACAATGAGCAGTTCTTC
.,TRBV10-3,.,TRBJ2-7,CAILSQLNGQVEQYF,TGTGCCATCCTAAGCCAATTAAACGGGCAAGTCGAGCAGTACTTC
TRBD1,TRBV27,.,TRBJ2-7,CASSRGQGVWEQYF,TGTGCCAGCAGCCGGGGACAGGGGGTGTGGGAGCAGTACTTC
.,TRBV28,.,TRBJ2-1,CASSLARVGEYNEQFF,TGTGCCAGCAGTTTAGCCCGAGTAGGGGAGTACAATGAGCAGTTCTTC
TRBD2,TRBV11-2,once,TRBJ2-7,CASSSWASGSDEQYF,TGTGCCAGCAGCTCGTGGGCTAGCGGGAGCGACGAGCAGTACTTC
TRBD1,TRBV28,.,TRBJ1-5,CASSRDSYSNQPQHF,TGTGCCAGCAGCCGGGACAGTTATAGCAATCAGCCCCAGCATTTT
TRBD1,TRBV9,.,TRBJ2-1,CASSVLGQGGSDEQFF,TGTGCCAGCAGCGTACTTGGACAGGGTGGGTCGGATGAGCAGTTCTTC
TRBD2,TRBV5-5,.,TRBJ2-1,CASSLAIPGLVLDEQFF,TGTGCCAGCAGCTTGGCTATTCCGGGACTAGTATTAGATGAGCAGTTCTTC
.,TRBV10-1,.,TRBJ2-2,CASSGTTGTNTGELFF,TGCGCCAGCAGTGGAACCACAGGTACAAACACCGGGGAGCTGTTTTTT
.,TRBV27,.,TRBJ2-7,CASSLSSGPSYEQYF,TGTGCCAGCAGTTTAAGTAGCGGCCCTTCCTACGAGCAGTACTTC
TRBD2,TRBV4-1,.,TRBJ2-1,CASSQAAGLYNEQFF,TGCGCCAGCAGCCAAGCAGCGGGACTCTACAATGAGCAGTTCTTC
TRBD2,TRBV7-9,.,TRBJ2-7,CASSLPGTSGLGEQYF,TGTGCCAGCAGCTTACCCGGGACTAGCGGTTTGGGGGAGCAGTACTTC
TRBD1,TRBV6-6,.,TRBJ1-3,CASSYWGGGLMDTIYF,TGTGCCAGCAGTTACTGGGGAGGGGGCCTCATGGACACCATATATTTT
.,TRBV6-5,.,TRBJ2-7,CASSYRQTHPRVEQYF,TGTGCCAGCAGTTACCGGCAGACACACCCCAGGGTCGAGCAGTACTTC
.,TRBV28,.,TRBJ1-1,CASSVDRLLNTEAFF,TGTGCCAGCAGTGTAGATAGGCTCTTGAACACTGAAGCTTTCTTT
TRBD2,TRBV27,.,TRBJ2-2,CASSLLAGGGTGELFF,TGTGCCAGCAGTTTACTAGCGGGAGGAGGGACCGGGGAGCTGTTTTTT
TRBD1,TRBV9,.,TRBJ2-1,CASSGRQGSYNEQFF,TGTGCCAGCAGCGGGAGACAGGGATCCTACAATGAGCAGTTCTTC
TRBD2,TRBV29-1,.,TRBJ2-1,CSVELMTSGSFFEQFF,TGCAGCGTTGAACTTATGACTAGCGGGAGTTTCTTTGAGCAGTTCTTC
TRBD1,TRBV9,once,TRBJ1-1,CASSIRDRGTEAFF,TGTGCCAGCAGCATCAGGGACAGGGGCACTGAAGCTTTCTTT
.,TRBV27,.,TRBJ2-7,CASSFWGTGYEQYF,TGTGCCAGCAGTTTTTGGGGAACCGGGTACGAGCAGTACTTC
.,TRBV9,.,TRBJ2-3,CASSGTGHPATDTQYF,TGTGCCAGCAGCGGTACGGGCCACCCAGCCACAGATACGCAGTATTTT
.,TRBV2,once,TRBJ1-4,CASDGRGRGSEKLFF,TGTGCCAGCGATGGCCGCGGGAGGGGCTCTGAAAAACTGTTTTTT
.,TRBV6-5,.,TRBJ2-3,CASRDRGSGTDTQYF,TGTGCCAGCAGGGATAGGGGGTCCGGCACAGATACGCAGTATTTT
.,TRBV9,.,TRBJ1-2,CASSVDPGSGYGYTF,TGTGCCAGCAGCGTAGATCCAGGGAGTGGATATGGCTACACCTTC
.,TRBV7-8,.,TRBJ1-5,CASSSTGQPAQHF,TGTGCCAGCAGCTCTACGGGGCAGCCAGCCCAGCATTTT
TRBD2,TRBV27,.,TRBJ2-7,CASSWGGRNEQYF,TGTGCCAGCAGTTGGGGGGGAAGGAACGAGCAGTACTTC
TRBD1,TRBV7-9,once,TRBJ2-3,CASSVGQTTTDTQYF,TGTGCCAGCAGCGTGGGACAGACAACCACAGATACGCAGTATTTT